A single sample is the source of the 9 T cell receptor beta chains below, sequenced in a study of CD4 and CD8 cells across lung adenocarcinoma regions. Using its own MiXCR run on the PCR reads, TCRdb lists one record per CDR3 protein. The repertoire includes more than 10,000 distinct CDR3 sequences, about 56% of them detected once, and approximately 35% sits in the top ten. The sequenced sample was CD8+ T cells from the margin of a lung tumor. The source of these receptors is a female donor with lung adenocarcinoma. The CD4 and CD8 labels of this study may be unreliable.

The chain links TRBV6-5 to TRBJ2-1, with 14 bases that match TRBD2. CDR1 MNHEY and CDR2 SVGAGI come from the germline V gene. V shed 0 bases and J 9 bases; nucleotides not matched to a gene: 4. The CDR3 consists of 16 residues. The CDR3 nucleotides read TGTGCCAGCAGTTACTCGGGACTAGCGGGAGAGTTTGAGCAGTTCTTC. Encoded protein: CASSYSGLAGEFEQFF.

In this sample, this clonotype turned up many times. The rearrangement uses TRBV15 and TRBJ2-5; the D is unclear. The J call may be mistaken, given a closer DNA end match to TRBJ2-7. Germline V gene data show CDR1 as LNHNV and CDR2 as YYDKDF (reference sequence). The CDR3 loop spans 12 amino acids. Here the CDR3 DNA reads TGTGCCACCAGCAGAGATATAGGCGAGCAGTACTTC. This sequence encodes CATSRDIGEQYF.

The chain is built from TRBV11-3 and TRBJ2-5, with a weak D call TRBD2 (6 bases). TRBJ2-7 explains the end of the DNA better; the J call may be wrong. From germline, CDR1 is SGHNT and CDR2 YENEEA. This CDR3 region has 15 residues. This CDR3 reads CASSLKAGSSYEQYF. CDR3 bases: TGTGCCAGCAGCTTAAAGGCGGGGTCATCCTACGAGCAGTACTTC.

Note on this clonotype: The junction departs from the called germline gene at one end, perhaps through a read error. This chain joins TRBV6-1 and TRBJ1-5; the match to TRBD1 covers 8 bases. The germline V gene has CDR1 MNHNS and CDR2 SASEGT. The length of the CDR3 is 17 residues. The CDR3 loop is CASSKTGTGVSNQPLHF. The CDR3 nucleotides are TGTGCCAGCAGTAAAACAGGGACAGGCGTTAGCAATCAGCCCCTGCACTTT.

This clonotype was seen a handful of times. The chain couples TRBV6-5 to TRBJ2-5; 10 bases are shared with TRBD2. The CDR3 covers 15 residues. Germline V gene lookup returns CDR1 MNHEY and CDR2 SVGAGI. The V segment lost 2 bases and the J segment 11 bases; nucleotides outside the gene matches: 11. The CDR3 coding sequence is TGTGCCAGCAGTTACAGGACTAGCGGATTTCATGAGCAGTACTTC. This sequence encodes CASSYRTSGFHEQYF.

This clonotype was recorded many times. The chain uses TRBV6-1 and TRBJ2-7; D unresolved. Trimming removed 1 base at V and 0 bases at J, with 4 bases between. CDR1 is MNHNS and CDR2 is SASEGT in the germline V gene. The CDR3 extends over 13 amino acids. DNA for the CDR3: TGTGCCAGCAGTGAAGGGGACTCCTACGAGCAGTACTTC. Translated: CASSEGDSYEQYF.

This clonotype came up many times. The CDR3 region has the DNA TGTGCCAGCAGCTCACGGACTAGCGAGGTAAACAATGAGCAGTTCTTC. Protein product: CASSSRTSEVNNEQFF. The V gene is TRBV9, the J gene TRBJ2-1; 9 bases are shared with TRBD2. The CDR3 consists of 16 residues. With 4 bases clipped from V and 5 bases from J, the junction kept 10 bases outside the gene matches. The V gene's germline CDR1 is SGDLS and CDR2 YYNGEE. Combining the CDR3 with reference TRBV9 and TRBJ2-1 gives the whole variable domain DSGVTQTPKHLITATGQRVTLRCSPRSGDLSVYWYQQSLDQGLQFLIQYYNGEERAKGNILERFSAQQFPDLHSELNLSSLELGDSALYFCASSSRTSEVNNEQFFGPGTRLTVL.

The V and J genes are TRBV10-3 and TRBJ1-2; TRBD1 might be the D (6 bases). CDR1 ENHRY and CDR2 SYGVKD come from the germline V gene. The ends were cut back, 6 bases at V and 7 bases at J, with 18 bases in the middle. CDR3 length equals 14 residues. The CDR3 loop is CAISAHTGTSGYTF. CDR3 nucleotide sequence: TGTGCCATCAGCGCCCATACAGGGACCTCTGGCTACACCTTC.

The chain joins TRBV6-1 to TRBJ2-2, with D possibly TRBD1 on 5 matching bases. From germline, CDR1 is MNHNS and CDR2 SASEGT. V lost 7 bases and J lost 6, with 18 bases in between. The CDR3 is 15 residues long. The CDR3 spells CASTGRGGVPGELFF. CDR3 nucleotides: TGTGCCAGCACCGGAAGGGGCGGCGTGCCCGGGGAGCTGTTTTTT.